The TCR beta chain under discussion was sequenced for a study of blood T cell repertoires in COVID-19. In its sample, this clone was seen once. Trimming removed 0 bases from V and 1 base from J, with 11 bases in between. There are 15 residues in the CDR3. CDR1 SGDLS and CDR2 YYNGEE come from the germline V gene. Generated by immunoSEQ multiplex PCR, the TCRdb table keeps only in-frame clones and is missing some. The data hold fewer than 400,000 clones, with about 89% observed a single time. The chain has TRBV9 and TRBJ2-7; possible D gene TRBD2, 6 bases. This clonotype was sampled from a man aged 55 to 70 who had recovered from COVID-19. The sequenced sample consisted of PBMCs or T cells enriched from blood (not recorded which). The CDR3 is CASSVVPGTSYEQYF. The CDR3 bases are TGTGCCAGCAGCGTAGTACCAGGGACTTCCTACGAGCAGTACTTC. Filled out from reference TRBV9 and TRBJ2-7, the complete variable domain reads DSGVTQTPKHLITATGQRVTLRCSPRSGDLSVYWYQQSLDQGLQFLIQYYNGEERAKGNILERFSAQQFPDLHSELNLSSLELGDSALYFCASSVVPGTSYEQYFGPGTRLTVT.